Following are 7 T cell receptor beta chains from one sample sequenced in a study of blood T cell repertoires in COVID-19. The table came from immunoSEQ multiplex PCR; TCRdb's copy has only in-frame clones and leaves some out. This table has about 190,000 clones, around 87% appearing once. The sequenced sample was peripheral blood. These receptors all stem from a man aged 35-49 years with active or convalescent COVID-19.

V is TRBV19 and J is TRBJ1-5, with D perhaps matching TRBD1 (5 bases). Germline V gene sequence: CDR1 LNHDA, CDR2 SQIVND (reference sequence). The CDR3 has 14 amino acids. Trimming took off 5 bases at V and 2 bases at J, with 10 bases between the two ends. CDR3 sequence (DNA): TGTGCCAGTAGTCTGCAGGGCGGCAATCAGCCCCAGCATTTT. Translation gives CASSLQGGNQPQHF.

This clone was seen once. This chain connects TRBV7-9 to TRBJ2-3, with a possible D match to TRBD2 (5 bases). Germline V gene sequence: CDR1 SEHNR, CDR2 FQNEAQ (reference sequence). The V end lost 1 base, the J end lost 7 bases, and 9 bases lay between the germline ends. The CDR3 totals 13 residues. Written as DNA, the CDR3 is TGTGCCAGCAGCTTAGTTGGGAGCCATACGCAGTATTTT. Amino acids: CASSLVGSHTQYF. Complete variable domain (other parts from reference TRBV7-9 and TRBJ2-3): DTGVSQNPRHKITKRGQNVTFRCDPISEHNRLYWYRQTLGQGPEFLTYFQNEAQLEKSRLLSDRFSAERPKGSFSTLEIQRTEQGDSAMYLCASSLVGSHTQYFGPGTRLTVL.

CDR3 sequence (DNA): TGTGCCAGCAGTGGCCAGGGGGCCTTCCAAGAGACCCAGTACTTC. It translates to CASSGQGAFQETQYF. The V gene is TRBV6-2 or TRBV6-3, the J gene TRBJ2-5; 8 bases are a match to TRBD1. V dropped 5 bases and J dropped 1; count of bases not matched to a gene: 6. Looked up from germline, CDR1 is MNHEY and CDR2 is SVGEGT. The CDR3 covers 15 residues.

Only one count was recorded for this clone. This CDR3 reads CASSSDRGAGGYTF. In nucleotides, the CDR3 is TGTGCCAGCTCCTCGGACAGGGGCGCGGGTGGCTACACCTTC. J is TRBJ1-2 and V is TRBV6-5; 9 nucleotides line up with TRBD1. The CDR3 covers 14 residues. Germline V gives CDR1 MNHEY, CDR2 SVGAGI. Trimming took 8 bases from V and 7 from J; bases not matched to a gene: 11.

This chain links TRBV11-2 with TRBJ2-3; 9 nucleotides align to TRBD2. The V gene's germline CDR1 is SGHAT and CDR2 FQNNGV. The length of the CDR3 is 16 residues. The V segment lost 2 bases and the J segment 2 bases; nucleotides outside the gene matches: 5. The DNA for the CDR3 is TGTGCCAGCAGCTTAAATAGCGGGGGCTCCACAGATACGCAGTATTTT. Its translation is CASSLNSGGSTDTQYF.

The V and J genes are TRBV7-6 and TRBJ1-6; tentative D call: TRBD1 (6 bases). The ends were cut back, 5 bases at V and 2 bases at J, with 13 bases in the middle. CDR3 size: 16 residues. Germline lookup yields CDR1 SGHVS and CDR2 FNYEAQ. CDR3 sequence reads: CASSGHRDPYNSPLHF. The CDR3 DNA is TGTGCCAGCAGCGGTCACAGGGACCCCTATAATTCACCCCTCCACTTT.

This chain links TRBV20-1 with TRBJ1-6, with 9 bases matching TRBD1. Germline CDR1 DFQATT, CDR2 SNEGSKA (reference sequence). V lost 3 bases, J lost 8 bases, and 8 bases stayed unmatched. The CDR3 consists of 15 residues. For the CDR3, the DNA is TGCAGTGCTAGTGATCACGGGACAGGGTATTCACCCCTCCACTTT. Residues: CSASDHGTGYSPLHF.